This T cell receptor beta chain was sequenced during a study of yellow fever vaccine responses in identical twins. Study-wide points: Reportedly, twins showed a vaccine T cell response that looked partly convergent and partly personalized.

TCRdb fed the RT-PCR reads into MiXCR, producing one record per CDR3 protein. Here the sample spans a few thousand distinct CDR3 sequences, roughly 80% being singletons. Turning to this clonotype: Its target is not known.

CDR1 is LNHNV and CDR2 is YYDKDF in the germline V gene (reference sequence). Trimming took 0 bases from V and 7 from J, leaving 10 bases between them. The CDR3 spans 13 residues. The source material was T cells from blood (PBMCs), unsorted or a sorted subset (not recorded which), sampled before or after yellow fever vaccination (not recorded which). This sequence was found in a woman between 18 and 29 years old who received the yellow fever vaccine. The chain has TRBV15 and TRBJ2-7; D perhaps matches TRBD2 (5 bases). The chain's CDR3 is CATSRDRSGEQYF. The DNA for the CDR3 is TGTGCCACCAGCAGAGATCGAAGCGGTGAGCAGTACTTC.